Below are 23 T cell receptor beta chains sequenced from a single sample in a study of PD-L1 blockade in urothelial cancer. Time point in this sample: pretreatment peripheral blood. Sequencing used immunoSEQ multiplex PCR; TCRdb keeps in-frame clones, though not all of them. The data show 45,000 or so clones, with more than 70% seen just once and approximately 25% held by the top ten. The sample here was PBMCs, taken around atezolizumab (anti-PD-L1) treatment. The receptors here all came from a donor aged 40 or over with urothelial cancer.

Remarks on this clone: A junction end diverges from the germline sequence, so it may reflect a read error. The chain joins TRBV7-7 to TRBJ2-7, with a weak D call TRBD1 (5 bases). The CDR3 spans 13 residues. The germline gives CDR1 SSHAT, CDR2 FNYEAQ (reference sequence). CDR3 DNA sequence: TGTGCTAGCAGCTTAGGGGCCGGTTACGAGCAGTACTTC. Protein product: CASSLGAGYEQYF. The variable domain in full, completed from reference TRBV7-7 and TRBJ2-7, reads GAGVSQSPRYKVTKRGQDVTLRCDPISSHATLYWYQQALGQGPEFLTYFNYEAQPDKSGLPSDRFSAERPEGSISTLTIQRTEQRDSAMYRCASSLGAGYEQYFGPGTRLTVT.

The chain joins TRBV27 to TRBJ2-1; TRBD1 aligns across 9 bases. Trimming cost V 5 bases and J 9 bases; bases outside gene matches: 11. Germline CDR1 and CDR2: MNHEY and SMNVEV (reference sequence). This CDR3 is 15 amino acids long. CDR3 residues: CASSPRQGVSGEQFF. CDR3 DNA sequence: TGTGCCAGCAGTCCGCGACAGGGGGTTTCGGGTGAGCAGTTCTTC.

V gene TRBV30 combines with J gene TRBJ2-3, with 13 bases that match TRBD2. Germline trimming cut 7 bases from V and 1 base from J; bases unmatched to any gene: 5. The CDR3 totals 15 residues. Germline assignment: CDR1 GTSNPN and CDR2 SVGIG (reference sequence). The CDR3 DNA sequence: TGTGCCTCCGGACTAGCGGGAGTTGGCACAGATACGCAGTATTTT. It encodes CASGLAGVGTDTQYF.

The chain couples TRBV30 to TRBJ2-2, with D possibly being TRBD1 (6 bases). The V end lost 0 bases, the J end lost 2 bases, and 19 bases lay between the germline ends. Germline CDR1 GTSNPN, CDR2 SVGIG (reference sequence). This CDR3 has 18 residues. The chain's CDR3 is CAWSVRWSRDINTGELFF. CDR3 DNA sequence: TGTGCCTGGAGTGTACGGTGGAGCAGGGACATAAACACCGGGGAGCTGTTTTTT.

This chain joins TRBV7-9 and TRBJ1-2; D is unresolved. Germline CDR1 reads SEHNR; CDR2 reads FQNEAQ (reference sequence). The CDR3 extends over 14 amino acids. V lost 1 base and J lost 4, with 10 bases in between. In DNA, the CDR3 is TGTGCCAGCAGCTTAGAGAGTCTCGTCTATGGCTACACCTTC. This translates into CASSLESLVYGYTF.

Concerning this clone: Other nucleotide sequences in the sample specify the same CDR3. The CDR3 DNA sequence: TGTGCCAGCTCACCGGGGGGTAATCAGCCCCAGCATTTT. Its translation: CASSPGGNQPQHF. The rearrangement uses TRBV18 and TRBJ1-5, with a tentative D call TRBD1 (5 bases). V lost 3 bases and J 4 bases, leaving 7 bases between the germline ends. Germline CDR1 and CDR2: KGHSH and LQKENI. The length of the CDR3 is 13 residues.

This clone was seen more than once but under ten times. The J gene is TRBJ2-1, the V gene TRBV7-3; D is unclear. The germline V and J ends were trimmed by 5 bases and 12 bases, with 17 bases remaining between them. CDR3 length: 13 amino acids. Per the germline V gene, CDR1 is SGHTA and CDR2 is FQGTGA. In DNA form, the CDR3 reads TGTGCCAGCAGCCCCACGGTCTCTACCGCGCAGTTCTTC. Translated, it gives CASSPTVSTAQFF.

The rearrangement joins TRBV4-1 to TRBJ2-1, with 9 positions matching TRBD1. The V gene's germline CDR1 is MGHRA and CDR2 YSYEKL. Unmatched junction bases numbered 7, after V lost 0 bases and J lost 10 bases. There are 15 residues in the CDR3. CDR3 protein: CASSQDRTGVGEQFF. The CDR3, as DNA: TGCGCCAGCAGCCAAGACCGGACAGGGGTTGGGGAGCAGTTCTTC.

In its sample, this clone was seen once. CDR3 DNA: TGTGCCAGCAGCTTATTGCAGGGCGAAGAGACCCAGTACTTC. It codes for CASSLLQGEETQYF. The chain links TRBV7-9 to TRBJ2-5; maybe TRBD1 (5 bases). Germline CDR1 SEHNR, CDR2 FQNEAQ (reference sequence). Trimming removed 2 bases from V and 3 bases from J, with 10 bases in between. This CDR3 spans 14 amino acids. The entire variable domain, with the rest obtained from reference TRBV7-9 and TRBJ2-5, is as follows: DTGVSQNPRHKITKRGQNVTFRCDPISEHNRLYWYRQTLGQGPEFLTYFQNEAQLEKSRLLSDRFSAERPKGSFSTLEIQRTEQGDSAMYLCASSLLQGEETQYFGPGTRLLVL.

This sequence joins TRBV19 and TRBJ2-1; 9 bases line up with TRBD2. CDR3 length: 13 residues. Germline V gene lookup returns CDR1 LNHDA and CDR2 SQIVND (reference sequence). With 1 base clipped from V and 10 bases from J, the junction kept 2 bases outside the gene matches. CDR3 sequence reads: CASSIGTSVEQFF. CDR3 nucleotides: TGTGCCAGTAGTATAGGGACTAGCGTCGAGCAGTTCTTC.

The rearrangement links TRBV7-9 to TRBJ1-2; D may be TRBD1 (5 bases). V lost 3 bases, J lost 7 bases, and 12 bases lay in between. The CDR3 has 13 amino acids. Germline CDR1 reads SEHNR; CDR2 reads FQNEAQ (reference sequence). For the CDR3, the DNA is TGTGCCAGCAGCTTCCCAGGGCTGGGTGGCTACACCTTC. Its translation is CASSFPGLGGYTF.

V gene TRBV10-3 combines with J gene TRBJ2-7, with 7 bases identical to TRBD2. With V trimmed by 5 bases and J by 6 bases, 10 bases remained unmatched. Germline CDR1 reads ENHRY; CDR2 reads SYGVKD. There are 14 residues in the CDR3. CDR3 sequence reads: CAISTTSAGGEQYF. The CDR3 coding sequence is TGTGCCATCAGTACCACTAGCGCCGGGGGCGAGCAGTACTTC.

This sequence joins TRBV7-3 and TRBJ2-7; D is possibly TRBD2 (5 bases). V dropped 5 bases and J dropped 0 bases, with 11 bases sitting between them. The CDR3 sequence is 14 residues long. In germline, CDR1 is SGHTA, CDR2 FQGTGA. DNA for the CDR3: TGTGCCAGCAGCCCCCACAGCGGCTCCTACGAGCAGTACTTC. Protein sequence: CASSPHSGSYEQYF.

This chain links TRBV10-3 with TRBJ1-2, with D maybe TRBD1 (5 bases). Trimming shortened V by 2 bases and J by 4 bases, and 14 bases separated the two germline ends. The CDR3 is 15 residues long. Germline V gene lookup returns CDR1 ENHRY and CDR2 SYGVKD. DNA for the CDR3: TGTGCCATCAGTGAGCCCACCCGGACAACCTATGGCTACACCTTC. Translating it yields CAISEPTRTTYGYTF.

This clone was counted a single time. The gene calls are TRBV18 and TRBJ2-2; 9 bases line up with TRBD1. The V gene's germline CDR1 is KGHSH and CDR2 LQKENI. Trimming took 3 bases from V and 0 from J; bases not matched to a gene: 8. The CDR3 is 18 amino acids. CDR3 sequence (DNA): TGTGCCAGCTCACCCCGGACAGGGGCCCCGCCGAACACCGGGGAGCTGTTTTTT. Amino acids: CASSPRTGAPPNTGELFF.

In its sample, this clone was seen a few times. This chain links TRBV19 with TRBJ2-7; 7 bases align to TRBD1. Germline V gene sequence: CDR1 LNHDA, CDR2 SQIVND (reference sequence). The CDR3 is 14 residues long. Losses at the gene ends were 7 bases for V and 0 bases for J; bases not matched to a gene: 6. As DNA, the CDR3 is TGTGCCAGTACCAGGGACAGTGACTCCTACGAGCAGTACTTC. Protein: CASTRDSDSYEQYF.

The chain has TRBV27 and TRBJ2-7; tentative D call: TRBD1 (5 bases). The germline gives CDR1 MNHEY, CDR2 SMNVEV (reference sequence). This CDR3 has 12 amino acids. V lost 6 bases and J lost 4, with 10 bases in between. The DNA of the CDR3 is TGTGCCAGCAGCCCAGGGTGGTACGAGCAGTACTTC. As protein: CASSPGWYEQYF.

The rearrangement joins TRBV5-1 to TRBJ2-5, with 9 bases identical to TRBD2. The CDR3 is 15 residues long. Germline V CDR1 and CDR2: SGHRS, YFSETQ. The V gene end was trimmed by 4 bases and the J gene end by 5 bases; junction bases not matched to a gene: 9. The CDR3 DNA reads as TGCGCCAGCAGCCCCGTAGCGGGAGCGGGGGAGACCCAGTACTTC. Translating it yields CASSPVAGAGETQYF.

On this clone itself: In the same sample, other DNA sequences code for this CDR3. The chain couples TRBV5-1 to TRBJ2-1, with 11 nucleotides matching TRBD2. V trimming: 4 bases; J trimming: 3 bases; junction bases outside the gene matches: 3. The CDR3 has 15 amino acids. Germline-derived CDR1 and CDR2 are SGHRS and YFSETQ. The DNA of the CDR3 is TGCGCCAGCAGCAAAACTAGCGGGGGCTACAATGAGCAGTTCTTC. Residues: CASSKTSGGYNEQFF.

The table lists this clone with a few counts. The rearrangement joins TRBV18 to TRBJ2-3; D remains unclear. V lost 0 bases to trimming and J lost 4 bases, with 14 bases between them. The CDR3 totals 16 residues. Germline assignment: CDR1 KGHSH and CDR2 LQKENI. This CDR3 is CASSPPRQGEADTQYF. The DNA for the CDR3 is TGTGCCAGCTCACCACCGAGACAAGGCGAAGCAGATACGCAGTATTTT.

V is TRBV6-6 and J is TRBJ1-5; weak D call: TRBD1 (6 bases). Trimming pared 5 bases from V and 6 bases from J, leaving 17 bases between. The CDR3 loop spans 15 amino acids. Germline V lookup: CDR1 MNHNY, CDR2 SVGAGI (reference sequence). This CDR3 is CASSIRTDSPQPQHF. DNA of the CDR3: TGTGCCAGCAGTATACGGACAGATTCCCCTCAGCCCCAGCATTTT.

This clone was counted a few times. J is TRBJ2-2 and V is TRBV4-2, with 7 bases matching TRBD2. Germline V gene lookup returns CDR1 LGHNA and CDR2 YNFKEQ. The CDR3 is 15 amino acids. J gave up 1 base and V 5 bases, and 4 bases lay outside the gene matches. Here the CDR3 DNA reads TGTGCCAGCAGCAGGGAGCGGGAGAACACCGGGGAGCTGTTTTTT. It encodes CASSRERENTGELFF.

This chain joins TRBV18 and TRBJ1-3; possible D gene TRBD1, 6 bases. Looked up from germline, CDR1 is KGHSH and CDR2 is LQKENI. CDR3 length equals 16 residues. V dropped 4 bases and J dropped 0 bases, with 13 bases sitting between them. As DNA, the CDR3 is TGTGCCAGCTCACTACGGACAGTCAGCTCTGGAAACACCATATATTTT. Translating it yields CASSLRTVSSGNTIYF.